The clone carrying this T cell receptor beta chain turned up a few times. The target antigen is unknown. The data are from a study of response to subunit inactivated influenza vaccine. Regarding the study as a whole: A suggestion made by the authors is that each seasonal influenza vaccination recruits few new T cells.

TCRdb reprocessed the RT-PCR reads with MiXCR, giving one entry per CDR3 protein. This sample carries hundreds of thousands of distinct CDR3 sequences, under 9% of them seen once, and the ten largest clones take 13%. The CDR3 runs 14 residues. V lost 7 bases, J lost 0 bases, and 15 bases lay in between. Germline CDR1 and CDR2: SQVTM and ANQGSEA. Sequences were derived from PBMCs from blood, sampled less than 30 months after vaccination. The V and J genes are TRBV29-1 and TRBJ1-1, with unresolved D. The sequence derives from a man aged 45 to 75 who received an inactivated influenza vaccine. The CDR3 bases are TGCAGCGCACATGGACGTAGCATGAACACTGAAGCTTTCTTT. This gives the protein CSAHGRSMNTEAFF.